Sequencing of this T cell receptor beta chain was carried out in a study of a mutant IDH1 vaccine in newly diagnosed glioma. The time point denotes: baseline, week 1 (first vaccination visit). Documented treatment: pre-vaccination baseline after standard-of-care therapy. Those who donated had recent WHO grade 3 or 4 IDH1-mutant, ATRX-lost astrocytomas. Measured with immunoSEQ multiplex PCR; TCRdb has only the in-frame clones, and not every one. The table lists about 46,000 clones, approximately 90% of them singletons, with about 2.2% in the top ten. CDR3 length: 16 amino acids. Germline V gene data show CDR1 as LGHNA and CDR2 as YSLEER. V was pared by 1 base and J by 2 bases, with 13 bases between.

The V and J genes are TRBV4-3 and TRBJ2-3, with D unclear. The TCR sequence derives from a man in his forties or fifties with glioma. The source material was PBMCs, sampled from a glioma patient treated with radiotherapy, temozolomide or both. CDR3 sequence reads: CASSQGTRFPTDTQYF. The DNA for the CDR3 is TGCGCCAGCAGCCAAGGGACCAGATTCCCCACAGATACGCAGTATTTT.